The entry that follows covers one T cell receptor beta chain sequence. The clone's antigen remains unknown. Within one base of it there is no much larger clone, and no base qualities were kept. The sample belongs to a study of shared T cell receptors in the human thymus (dated by TCRdb to the early 2020s). About the investigation overall: The study examined how self-reactive, shared T-cell receptor alpha chains are generated in the human thymus.

From a lookup of the germline V gene (reference sequence), CDR1 and CDR2 are LNHNV and YYDKDF. The CDR3 goes from the cysteine to the phenylalanine over 18 residues. Of all the DNA, just the CDR3 is kept, 54 bases in frame from base 1. V is shortened by 4 bases, J by 4 bases, and the region joining them spans 20 bases. Libraries were prepared through the immunoSEQ multiplex PCR assay. As stored in TCRdb, this immuneACCESS dataset retains in-frame rearrangements with V and J assigned. A fraction of the clones does not appear; measured against another copy, unresolved V genes explain less than half of the discrepancy, and the remainder lacks a known reason. The sample includes over 350,000 clones, with approximately 95% observed a single time. Of the sample, roughly 0.02% is held by the ten largest clones.

The rearrangement joined TRBV15 to TRBJ2-6; the D gene is possibly TRBD2, with 5 bases matching. Sequenced input: thymocytes. This clonotype was obtained from a human donor. The nucleotide sequence is given as TGTGCCACCAGCACCGGGATTGTAGTGTTCGGGGGGGCCAACGTCCTGACTTTC. Its translation is CATSTGIVVFGGANVLTF.